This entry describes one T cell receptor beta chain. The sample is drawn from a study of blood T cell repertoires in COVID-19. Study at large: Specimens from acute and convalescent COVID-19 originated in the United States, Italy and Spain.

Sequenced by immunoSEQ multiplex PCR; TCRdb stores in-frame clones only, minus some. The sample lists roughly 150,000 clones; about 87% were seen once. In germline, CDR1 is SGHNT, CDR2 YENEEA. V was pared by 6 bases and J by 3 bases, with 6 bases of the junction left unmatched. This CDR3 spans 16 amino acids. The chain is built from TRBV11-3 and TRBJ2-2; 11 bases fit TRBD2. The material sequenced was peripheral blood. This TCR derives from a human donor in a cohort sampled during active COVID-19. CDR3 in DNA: TGTGCCAGCAGTTTTCCTAGCGGGGGGTACACCGGGGAGCTGTTTTTT. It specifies CASSFPSGGYTGELFF.